The entry that follows covers one T cell receptor beta chain sequence. Data came from immunoSEQ multiplex PCR; TCRdb stores just in-frame clones and leaves some out. Altogether some 200,000 clones are present, about 82% being singletons, with the ten largest covering 0.85% to 0.95%. The germline V gene encodes CDR1 LNHNV and CDR2 YYDKDF (reference sequence). The ends were cut back, 5 bases at V and 2 bases at J, with 12 bases in the middle. This CDR3 spans 14 amino acids. The data are from a study of blood T cell repertoires in COVID-19. This chain links TRBV15 with TRBJ1-2; D not resolved. Sequencing was performed on peripheral blood. This receptor was taken from a man between 60 and 75 years old with COVID-19, enrolled during active disease. CDR3 bases: TGTGCCACCAGCCCCGGGGATTGGAACTATGGCTACACCTTC. This translates into CATSPGDWNYGYTF.